This T cell receptor (beta chain) was captured in a study of blood T cell repertoires in COVID-19. On the study more broadly: Donors in the United States, Italy and Spain gave samples during acute or convalescent COVID-19.

As originally analysed: By means of reference gene primer amplification, nucleated cell counts were estimated. Method: immunoSEQ multiplex PCR; TCRdb's copy keeps in-frame clones and lacks some. That table is the source of V, J and clone size, and D and trimming were worked out from the DNA. The top ten hold under 20% of the sample, which has about 94,000 clones, 80% seen once. Germline CDR1 is SEHNR and CDR2 is FQNEAQ (reference sequence). The CDR3 runs 16 residues. V lost 4 bases and J lost 6, with 21 bases in between. The TCR comes from a human donor in a cohort sampled during active COVID-19. The sample taken for sequencing was peripheral blood. The chain links TRBV7-9 to TRBJ1-2, with TRBD1 as a possible D gene (6 bases). The CDR3: CASSSTGGALRDGYTF. As DNA, the CDR3 is TGTGCCAGCAGCTCGACCGGGGGGGCCCTCCGGGATGGCTACACCTTC. The whole variable domain, filled in from reference TRBV7-9 and TRBJ1-2, reads DTGVSQNPRHKITKRGQNVTFRCDPISEHNRLYWYRQTLGQGPEFLTYFQNEAQLEKSRLLSDRFSAERPKGSFSTLEIQRTEQGDSAMYLCASSSTGGALRDGYTFGSGTRLTVV.